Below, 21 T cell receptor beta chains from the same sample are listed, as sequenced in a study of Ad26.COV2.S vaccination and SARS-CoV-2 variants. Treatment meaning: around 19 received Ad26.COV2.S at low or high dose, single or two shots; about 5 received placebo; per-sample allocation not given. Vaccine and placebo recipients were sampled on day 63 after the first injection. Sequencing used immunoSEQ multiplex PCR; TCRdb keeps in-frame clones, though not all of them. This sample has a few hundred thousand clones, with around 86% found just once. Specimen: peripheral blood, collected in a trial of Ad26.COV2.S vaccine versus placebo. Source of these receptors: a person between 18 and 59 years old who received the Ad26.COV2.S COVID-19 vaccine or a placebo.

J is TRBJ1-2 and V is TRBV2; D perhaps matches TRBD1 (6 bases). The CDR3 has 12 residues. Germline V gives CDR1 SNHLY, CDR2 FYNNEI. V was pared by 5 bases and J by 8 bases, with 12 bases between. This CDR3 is CASSPTGIGYTF. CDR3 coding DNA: TGTGCCAGCAGTCCAACAGGGATCGGCTACACCTTC.

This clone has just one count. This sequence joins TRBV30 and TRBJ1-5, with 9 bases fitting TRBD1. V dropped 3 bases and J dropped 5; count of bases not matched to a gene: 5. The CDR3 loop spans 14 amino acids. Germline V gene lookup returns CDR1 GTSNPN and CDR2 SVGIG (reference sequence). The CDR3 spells CAWRETGGHQPQHF. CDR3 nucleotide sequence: TGTGCCTGGAGGGAAACAGGGGGCCATCAGCCCCAGCATTTT. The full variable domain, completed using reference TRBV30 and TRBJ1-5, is SQTIHQWPATLVQPVGSPLSLECTVEGTSNPNLYWYRQAAGRGLQLLFYSVGIGQISSEVPQNLSASRPQDRQFILSSKKLLLSDSGFYLCAWRETGGHQPQHFGDGTRLSIL.

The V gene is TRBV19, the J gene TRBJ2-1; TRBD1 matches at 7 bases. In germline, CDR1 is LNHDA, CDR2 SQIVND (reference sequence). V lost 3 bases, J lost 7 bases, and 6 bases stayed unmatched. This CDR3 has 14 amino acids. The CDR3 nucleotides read TGTGCCAGTAGTATGGGGCAGGGGGTTAATGAGCAGTTCTTC. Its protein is CASSMGQGVNEQFF. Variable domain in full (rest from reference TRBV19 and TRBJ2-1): DGGITQSPKYLFRKEGQNVTLSCEQNLNHDAMYWYRQDPGQGLRLIYYSQIVNDFQKGDIAEGYSVSREKKESFPLTVTSAQKNPTAFYLCASSMGQGVNEQFFGPGTRLTVL.

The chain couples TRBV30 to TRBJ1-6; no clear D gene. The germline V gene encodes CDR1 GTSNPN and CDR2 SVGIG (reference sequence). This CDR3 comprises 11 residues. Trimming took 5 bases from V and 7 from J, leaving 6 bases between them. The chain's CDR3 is CAWGGNSPLHF. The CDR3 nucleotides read TGTGCCTGGGGTGGGAATTCACCCCTCCACTTT.

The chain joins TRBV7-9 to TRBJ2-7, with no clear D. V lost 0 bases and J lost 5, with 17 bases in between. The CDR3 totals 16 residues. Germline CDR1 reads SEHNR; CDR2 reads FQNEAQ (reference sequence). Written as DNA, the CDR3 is TGTGCCAGCAGCTTAGCGCGCGGCAGATCGACCGACGAGCAGTACTTC. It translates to CASSLARGRSTDEQYF.

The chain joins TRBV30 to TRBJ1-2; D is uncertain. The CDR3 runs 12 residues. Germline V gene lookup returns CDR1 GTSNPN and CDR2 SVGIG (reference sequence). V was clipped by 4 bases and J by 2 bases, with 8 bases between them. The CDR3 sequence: CAWTDGNYGYTF. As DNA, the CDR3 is TGTGCCTGGACGGATGGAAACTATGGCTACACCTTC. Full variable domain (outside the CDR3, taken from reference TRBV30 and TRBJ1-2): SQTIHQWPATLVQPVGSPLSLECTVEGTSNPNLYWYRQAAGRGLQLLFYSVGIGQISSEVPQNLSASRPQDRQFILSSKKLLLSDSGFYLCAWTDGNYGYTFGSGTRLTVV.

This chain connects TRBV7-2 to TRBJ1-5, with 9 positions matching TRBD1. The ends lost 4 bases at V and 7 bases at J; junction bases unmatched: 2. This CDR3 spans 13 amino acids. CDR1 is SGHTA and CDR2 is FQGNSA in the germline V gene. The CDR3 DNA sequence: TGTGCCAGCAGCTACAGGGGGCAGCAGCCCCAGCATTTT. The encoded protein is CASSYRGQQPQHF.

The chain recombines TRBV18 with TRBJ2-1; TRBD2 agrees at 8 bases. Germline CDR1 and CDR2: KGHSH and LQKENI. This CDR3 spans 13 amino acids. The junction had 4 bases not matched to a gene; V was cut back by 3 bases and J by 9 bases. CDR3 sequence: CASSPTAGGEQFF. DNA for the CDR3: TGTGCCAGCTCACCTACCGCGGGGGGTGAGCAGTTCTTC.

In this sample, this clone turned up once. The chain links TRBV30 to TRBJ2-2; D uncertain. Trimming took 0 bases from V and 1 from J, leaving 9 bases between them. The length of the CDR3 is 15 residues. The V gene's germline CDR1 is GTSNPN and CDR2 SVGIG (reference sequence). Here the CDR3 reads CAWSVLGVNTGELFF. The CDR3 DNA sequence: TGTGCCTGGAGTGTACTTGGGGTGAACACCGGGGAGCTGTTTTTT.

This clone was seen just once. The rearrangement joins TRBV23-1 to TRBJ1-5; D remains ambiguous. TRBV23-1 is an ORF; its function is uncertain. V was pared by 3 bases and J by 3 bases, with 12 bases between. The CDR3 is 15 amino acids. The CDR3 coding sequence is TGCGCCAGCAGTCACACCCCGACCCACAATCAGCCCCAGCATTTT. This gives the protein CASSHTPTHNQPQHF.

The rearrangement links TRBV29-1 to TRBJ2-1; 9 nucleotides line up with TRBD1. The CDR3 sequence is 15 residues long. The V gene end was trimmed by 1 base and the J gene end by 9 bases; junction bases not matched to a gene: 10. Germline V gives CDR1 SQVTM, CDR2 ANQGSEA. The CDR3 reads CSVEGRDRVMGEQFF. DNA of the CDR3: TGCAGCGTTGAAGGCCGGGACAGGGTTATGGGTGAGCAGTTCTTC.

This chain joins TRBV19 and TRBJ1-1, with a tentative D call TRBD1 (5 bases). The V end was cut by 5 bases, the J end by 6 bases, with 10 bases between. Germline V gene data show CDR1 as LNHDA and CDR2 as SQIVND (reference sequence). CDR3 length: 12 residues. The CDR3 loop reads CASSYSGPEAFF. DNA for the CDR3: TGTGCCAGTAGTTATTCAGGGCCTGAAGCTTTCTTT.

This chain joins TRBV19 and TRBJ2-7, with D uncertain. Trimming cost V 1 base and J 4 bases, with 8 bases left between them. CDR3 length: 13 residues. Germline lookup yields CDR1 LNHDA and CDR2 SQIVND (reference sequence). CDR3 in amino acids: CASSIGDFYEQYF. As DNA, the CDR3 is TGTGCCAGTAGTATAGGGGATTTTTACGAGCAGTACTTC.

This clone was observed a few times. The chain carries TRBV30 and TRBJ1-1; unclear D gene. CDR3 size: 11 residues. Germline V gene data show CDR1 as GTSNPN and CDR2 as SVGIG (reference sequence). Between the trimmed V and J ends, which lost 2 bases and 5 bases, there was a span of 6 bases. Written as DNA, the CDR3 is TGTGCCTGGAGTCAGGTAACTGAAGCTTTCTTT. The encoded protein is CAWSQVTEAFF.

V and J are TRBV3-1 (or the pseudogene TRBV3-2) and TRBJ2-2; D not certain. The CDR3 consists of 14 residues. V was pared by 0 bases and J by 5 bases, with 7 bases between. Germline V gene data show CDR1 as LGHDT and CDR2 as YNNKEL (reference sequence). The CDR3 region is CASSQDRSTGELFF. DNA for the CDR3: TGTGCCAGCAGCCAAGATAGAAGTACCGGGGAGCTGTTTTTT.

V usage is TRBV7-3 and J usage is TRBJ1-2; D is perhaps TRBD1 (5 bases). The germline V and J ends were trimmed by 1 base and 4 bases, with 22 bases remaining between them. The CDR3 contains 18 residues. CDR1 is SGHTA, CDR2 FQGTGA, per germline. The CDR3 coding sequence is TGTGCCAGCAGCTTAAAAGCCCCGGGGACGTGGCCTTTCTATGGCTACACCTTC. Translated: CASSLKAPGTWPFYGYTF.

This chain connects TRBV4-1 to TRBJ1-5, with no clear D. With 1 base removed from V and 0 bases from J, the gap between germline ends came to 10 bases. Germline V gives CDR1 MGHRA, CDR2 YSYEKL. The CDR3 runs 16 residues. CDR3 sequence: CASSQGQDLSNQPQHF. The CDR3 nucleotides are TGCGCCAGCAGCCAAGGCCAGGACCTTAGCAATCAGCCCCAGCATTTT.

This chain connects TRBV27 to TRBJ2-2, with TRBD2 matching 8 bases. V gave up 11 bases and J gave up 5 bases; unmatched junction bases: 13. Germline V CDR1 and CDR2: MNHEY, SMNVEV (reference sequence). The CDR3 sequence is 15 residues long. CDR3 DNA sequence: TGTGCCTCCCACCTTGGAGCGGGGGTTACCGGGGAGCTGTTTTTT. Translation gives CASHLGAGVTGELFF.

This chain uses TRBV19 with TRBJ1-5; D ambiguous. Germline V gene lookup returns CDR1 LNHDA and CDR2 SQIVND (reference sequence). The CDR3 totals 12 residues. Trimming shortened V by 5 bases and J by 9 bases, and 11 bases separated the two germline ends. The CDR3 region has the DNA TGTGCCAGTAGTTTCCCATCTTTGCCCCAGCATTTT. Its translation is CASSFPSLPQHF.

The CDR3 is CASSPPWGLASEQYF. The CDR3 DNA follows: TGTGCCAGCAGCCCCCCTTGGGGACTAGCTTCCGAGCAGTACTTC. This chain connects TRBV9 to TRBJ2-7, with 9 bases that match TRBD2. From germline, CDR1 is SGDLS and CDR2 YYNGEE. After removal of 4 bases from V and 6 bases from J, the junction contained 11 bases not matched to a gene. The CDR3 is 15 amino acids.

In DNA, the CDR3 is TGTGCCAGCAGTGTTTCCCAAAGCTCCTACGAGCAGTACTTC. Protein sequence: CASSVSQSSYEQYF. The rearrangement links TRBV2 to TRBJ2-7; D is undetermined. The CDR3 spans 14 residues. Looked up from germline, CDR1 is SNHLY and CDR2 is FYNNEI. Trimming left V 4 bases short and J 0 bases short, with 10 bases between.